This T cell receptor (beta chain) was found in a study of cytomegalovirus exposure and HLA in healthy donors (dated by TCRdb to about 2017). Concerning the study at large: An earlier analysis of roughly 610 of the donors reported 250 to 300 Gb of sequence data and 95 million to 130 million unique TCR beta sequences obtained from about 179 million T cells. Around 330 gigabases of sequencing data and approximately 91 million unique TCR sequences made up an early release that covered 640 HLA-typed donors. Among the roughly 400 genotyped donors, under 90% belonged to the genetic ancestry cluster associated with self-reported Caucasian donors. The study was designed to test whether signatures of past pathogen exposure could be identified by cataloging public T cell receptors. Using immunosequencing, the study profiled T cell repertoires from approximately 700 subjects and related those repertoires to cytomegalovirus serostatus. A separate validation cohort of over 95 different subjects was used in addition to the roughly 670-subject first cohort. The study combined high-throughput TCR immunosequencing, statistical association of individual TCRs with disease status, and machine learning to predict cytomegalovirus infection status. A later analysis re-examined previously published TCR beta repertoires from about 700 donors and added high-resolution HLA genotyping to investigate patterns of TCR occurrence. The later analysis used no new phenotypic data to find candidate immune exposures, relying instead on TCR beta sequences and their occurrence across donors. To decide whether each TCR beta V gene segment behaved as functional or pseudogenic, an earlier analysis of fewer than 750 of the donors relied on high-throughput TCR beta sequencing. Donor age, sex, ethnicity and CMV serostatus were compiled together with the repertoire data. Genome-wide SNP genotypes for about 60% of the roughly 700 donors were used in a later genetic analysis, which treated that subset as a discovery cohort. Every repertoire in the discovery cohort had been generated on one and the same sequencing platform. Both class I and class II loci were covered by HLA typing, at four-digit resolution. Typing coverage differed by locus: A, B, C, DRB1 and DQB1 were typed in roughly 629-640 donors, DQA1 in roughly 510, DPA1 in around 600, and DPB1 in 472. Because of strong linkage in the cohort, a few DR-DQ haplotypes were treated as single units for association and clustering. Among 300 to 500 genotyped donors of the cohort, an average of around 220,000 unique TCR beta nucleotide sequences was sequenced per donor, of which about 18% were non-productive.

Inclusive of the bounding cysteine and phenylalanine, the CDR3 is 15 residues long. The kept DNA is CDR3 alone, 45 bases in frame from the first base. The V end gives up 4 bases and the J end 6 bases, leaving 11 bases in the junction not matched to a gene. Based on the germline V gene, the CDR1 and CDR2 sequences are SGHNT and YENEEA. Turning to this clone: Its antigen is unknown.

The cohort consisted of hundreds of healthy bone marrow donors. At the time of sampling, all cohort members were nominally healthy, though unrecorded immune exposures were likely present. The donor tested CMV seropositive, placing the donor among the 289 seropositive members of the cohort. A peripheral blood sample was collected from each donor, and TCR beta sequencing was performed on peripheral blood mononuclear cells. The Qiagen DNeasy Blood Extraction Kit was used to extract genomic DNA from the blood cell samples. The library was made by the immunoSEQ multiplex PCR assay. The multiplex PCR relied on a mix of 60 forward primers for TCR Vbeta segments and 13 reverse primers for TCR Jbeta segments. The CDR3 region of rearranged TCR beta genes was amplified from genomic DNA by a multiplex PCR assay. The Illumina HiSeq System was used to sequence the amplified TCR beta libraries as 87-base-pair reads. On the study's bioinformatics: A later analysis tallied 80 million to 95 million unique TCR beta chains across the 610 or so repertoires, and around 12 million of those chains were shared by two or more donors. Raw reads were error-corrected and collapsed into unique sequences by a nearest-neighbor algorithm in which closely related sequences were merged to remove PCR and sequencing errors. V, D and J gene segments were assigned by aligning CDR3 sequences to IMGT reference sequences. For a sequence to be retained, a match of at least six nucleotides was required to both a V gene segment and a J gene segment. Rearrangements were classified as productive when the CDR3 lacked stop codons and remained in frame with V and J, and all other rearrangements were classified as non-productive. CDR3 was defined by IMGT convention, running from the second conserved V-encoded cysteine to the conserved J-encoded phenylalanine. The earlier analysis of 587 of the donors excluded any sequence lacking an unambiguous match to a single V gene segment. In an earlier analysis of a few hundred of the donors, V segments were called functional above 56.7% productive rearrangements and were called segregating when the between-donor standard deviation exceeded 5%. A statistical classification framework was developed to diagnose cytomegalovirus status using the catalog of TCR beta chain sequences. A later analysis assigned V and J genes by comparing TCR nucleotide sequences with IMGT/GENE-DB human TR gene sequences. Using the TCRdist pipeline, a later analysis assigned CDR3 sequences along with most-parsimonious VDJ recombination scenarios. In a later analysis, each TCR beta chain was defined by its CDR3 amino acid sequence together with its V-gene family, and reads lacking a unique V-gene family were excluded. In a later analysis, fewer than 600 highly shared, low-generation-probability nucleotide sequences were removed to address suspected cross-contamination and a sequencing artifact. A later analysis calculated a clonal expansion index for each public chain from normalized within-repertoire ranks of inferred template counts. A later analysis computed generation probabilities with a VDJ recombination model fitted to out-of-frame rearrangements, and checked the results against IGoR. Hypergeometric tests were used in a later analysis to score TCR-TCR, TCR-HLA and TCR-CMV co-occurrence, with a repertoire-size bias correction applied to the TCR pairs. A later analysis estimated false discovery rates by permuting HLA or CMV assignments 20 times. In a later analysis, co-occurring TCRs were grouped using DBSCAN, with TCRdist sequence similarity added in when clustering inside HLA-allele-positive subsets. For co-occurrence clustering, repertoires with fewer than 30,000 or more than 120,000 public chains were excluded, along with five repertoires with anomalous nucleotide sharing. Sourced from immuneACCESS, this table was stored by TCRdb with only in-frame sequences that have V and J called. A share of the clones is absent; for the studies checked, an unresolved V gene accounts for under half, and the remainder has no known explanation. V and J calls and clone size are copied from that table; D and trimming were computed from the DNA. The sample's own table lists roughly 77,000 clones. The ten biggest clones cover about 3.8% of the sample.

The paper's findings and limits, for the study overall: In the study, 150 to 200 TCR beta chains were listed as associated with cytomegalovirus. An earlier analysis of approximately 600 of the donors showed that most TCR beta V segments appeared in productive rearrangements either about 87% or about 30% of the time, which broadly matched IMGT annotations. Only TCR beta chains were sequenced in this cohort, and the absence of alpha or paired-chain data limited detectable features. Assigning TCR associations to individual alleles was difficult when HLA alleles, especially DR and DQ, strongly co-occurred. Because HLA typing was missing for some donors at each locus, association tests included only the typed subset. According to a later analysis, TCR association rates differed among HLA loci, with DRB1 alleles showing the most associated TCRs and HLA-C alleles showing the fewest. Three of the identified cytomegalovirus-associated TCR beta chains were confirmed in vitro to be specific for cytomegalovirus antigens. A further reported finding was that TCR beta sequences accurately predicted the HLA-A and HLA-B alleles for most subjects in the first cohort. The sequencing pipeline was judged likely to have produced a cluster of highly shared sequence variants as a technical artifact. It was suggested by the authors that the approach could potentially be generalized to other disease states and immunological phenotypes. Linkage disequilibrium might explain the correlated functional status among segregating V segments, but an unknown experimental factor could not be excluded. CMV serostatus was the only immune exposure information available for the cohort. In both the original and validation cohorts, the classifier was reported to diagnose cytomegalovirus status with high specificity and sensitivity. In a later analysis, HLA-associated TCR beta chains were found to be more clonally expanded and to have lower generation probabilities than equally common non-associated chains. At a false discovery rate of 0.05, a later analysis linked 15,000 to 20,000 TCR beta sequences to specific HLA alleles. A later analysis reported that several top co-occurrence clusters appeared linked to parvovirus B19, influenza, CMV and Epstein-Barr virus. According to a later genetic analysis, donors in an Asian-associated ancestry cluster had fewer N-insertions in productive TCRs than the approximately 690-donor mean. A later analysis found that most CMV-associated TCR beta chains appeared HLA-restricted, with HLA associations seemingly driven largely by CMV exposure. Some 16 rarely observed V segments, including chromosome 9 orphons, were excluded from the earlier analysis of about 610 of the donors because counts were too low. A later genetic analysis associated a missense DCLRE1C variant with V-gene and J-gene trimming of TCR beta chains, and an independent cohort replicated the association. Most TCR sequences were observed very rarely across donors, whereas some public TCRs were present in many individuals. The 87-base-pair reads could not distinguish some IMGT-functional V segments, including TRBV6-2 and TRBV6-3, so those segments were excluded. Presence/absence analyses assumed roughly uniform sequencing depth across donors, an assumption that may not hold.

The material sequenced was PBMCs. The TCR comes from a female donor in good health and CMV-seropositive. The V and J segments used are TRBV11-3 and TRBJ2-7; a stretch of 8 junction bases matches TRBD1. The CDR3 has the sequence CASSSGQGEISEQYF. The nucleotides read TGTGCCAGCAGCTCCGGACAGGGAGAAATTTCCGAGCAGTACTTC.